The 28 T cell receptor beta chains below come from one sample, sequenced in a study of human T cells and chemical hapten exposure (dated by TCRdb to the early 2020s). Per the publication, the time point label means: pre-sensitization, week 0. The sample's treatment or condition label, decoded: therapeutic diphenylcyclopropenone sensitization with weekly scalp DPC. Libraries were constructed by RACE. For sequencing, a NextSeq 500 was employed. TCRdb redid the processing of the public reads, applying fastp at Q25 and MiXCR, and retained in-frame beta chains. All rows with the same CDR3 protein become a single entry with the most common DNA and genes. The sample contains some 300,000 distinct CDR3 sequences, approximately 5% of them found a single time. The ten largest account for around 8% of the sample. The starting material was whole blood, obtained in connection with sensitization to the hapten diphenylcyclopropenone (DPC). The receptors come from a woman under 30 with alopecia areata. Some clones in this sample may be carry-over from other donors' samples.

V gene TRBV3-1 combines with J gene TRBJ2-1; D may be TRBD2 (5 bases). Germline assignment: CDR1 LGHDT and CDR2 YNNKEL (reference sequence). This CDR3 comprises 13 residues. Trimming removed 4 bases from V and 8 bases from J, with 12 bases in between. CDR3 in DNA: TGTGCCAGCAGCCCCCCGGACTCCGATGAGCAGTTCTTC. Protein product: CASSPPDSDEQFF.

This clonotype has a count of ten or more. This chain uses TRBV6-2 or TRBV6-3 with TRBJ2-1, with 8 bases identical to TRBD2. The CDR3 sequence is 18 residues long. The germline V gene encodes CDR1 MNHEY and CDR2 SVGEGT. V shed 3 bases and J 3 bases; nucleotides not matched to a gene: 13. The CDR3: CASSYLSGGASFYNEQFF. The CDR3 DNA reads as TGTGCCAGCAGTTATTTAAGCGGGGGTGCTTCGTTCTACAATGAGCAGTTCTTC.

This clonotype came up many times. The rearrangement uses TRBV20-1 and TRBJ1-3, with TRBD1 matching over 11 bases. Losses at the gene ends were 4 bases for V and 5 bases for J; bases not matched to a gene: 1. The CDR3 is made up of 13 amino acids. Germline CDR1 is DFQATT and CDR2 is SNEGSKA (reference sequence). CDR3 nucleotides: TGCAGTGCTACGGACAGGGGGCGAAACACCATATATTTT. Residues: CSATDRGRNTIYF.

This chain connects TRBV5-1 to TRBJ2-5, with a weak D call TRBD1 (6 bases). Germline V gives CDR1 SGHRS, CDR2 YFSETQ. The V end lost 5 bases, the J end lost 4 bases, and 9 bases lay between the germline ends. The CDR3 spans 12 residues. This chain's CDR3 is CASRTGLETQYF. The CDR3, as DNA: TGCGCCAGCAGGACAGGTCTAGAGACCCAGTACTTC.

This chain uses TRBV29-1 with TRBJ2-3; D not certain. Germline CDR1 reads SQVTM; CDR2 reads ANQGSEA. The germline V and J ends were trimmed by 6 bases and 6 bases, with 10 bases remaining between them. This CDR3 region has 11 residues. The CDR3 is CSVSSADTQYF. The CDR3, as DNA: TGCAGCGTGTCGTCAGCCGATACGCAGTATTTT.

The chain has TRBV6-5 and TRBJ2-7; 11 positions match TRBD1. Trimming removed 6 bases from V and 2 bases from J; junction bases left unmatched: 3. Germline CDR1 and CDR2: MNHEY and SVGAGI. CDR3 length equals 14 residues. CDR3 sequence (DNA): TGTGCCAGCAGCCGGACAGGGGGCGCCTACGAGCAGTACTTC. Translating gives CASSRTGGAYEQYF.

This clonotype has only a few counts. The genes are TRBV7-2 and TRBJ1-5, with 8 bases that match TRBD1. This CDR3 contains 15 residues. With V trimmed by 3 bases and J by 3 bases, 4 bases remained unmatched. Germline assignment: CDR1 SGHTA and CDR2 FQGNSA. CDR3 DNA sequence: TGTGCCAGCAGCTTGGGGACAGGATTCAATCAGCCCCAGCATTTT. Translated, it gives CASSLGTGFNQPQHF. The full variable domain, completed using reference TRBV7-2 and TRBJ1-5, is GAGVSQSPSNKVTEKGKDVELRCDPISGHTALYWYRQSLGQGLEFLIYFQGNSAPDKSGLPSDRFSAERTGGSVSTLTIQRTQQEDSAVYLCASSLGTGFNQPQHFGDGTRLSIL.

This clonotype was seen more than once but under ten times. This chain connects TRBV5-1 to TRBJ2-3; a possible D gene is TRBD2 (5 bases). With 2 bases removed from V and 0 bases from J, the gap between germline ends came to 13 bases. CDR3 length equals 16 residues. Germline values: CDR1 SGHRS, CDR2 YFSETQ. The CDR3 bases are TGCGCCAGCAGCTTTCGGGGTTGGGCTAGCACAGATACGCAGTATTTT. Protein product: CASSFRGWASTDTQYF. The full variable domain, completed using reference TRBV5-1 and TRBJ2-3, is KAGVTQTPRYLIKTRGQQVTLSCSPISGHRSVSWYQQTPGQGLQFLFEYFSETQRNKGNFPGRFSGRQFSNSRSEMNVSTLELGDSALYLCASSFRGWASTDTQYFGPGTRLTVL.

This sequence joins TRBV5-1 and TRBJ1-2, with 7 bases identical to TRBD1. This CDR3 contains 13 residues. Germline CDR1 SGHRS, CDR2 YFSETQ. V was clipped by 7 bases and J by 6 bases; unmatched bases: 9. The chain's CDR3 is CASGTAPEDGYTF. CDR3 DNA: TGCGCCAGCGGGACAGCTCCCGAGGATGGCTACACCTTC.

This clonotype occurred a few times. V and J are TRBV12-3 or TRBV12-4 and TRBJ2-1; 14 bases are a match to TRBD2. The CDR3 totals 15 residues. V gave up 6 bases and J gave up 7 bases; unmatched junction bases: 5. CDR3 in amino acids: CASRFRTSGGNEQFF. The CDR3 nucleotides read TGTGCCAGCAGGTTCCGGACTAGCGGGGGGAATGAGCAGTTCTTC.

This clonotype has just a few counts. The chain employs TRBV6-5 and TRBJ2-1; D assignment may be TRBD1 or TRBD2 (5 bases each). The CDR3 has 16 residues. Germline-derived CDR1 and CDR2 are MNHEY and SVGAGI. Trimming stripped 5 bases from V and 3 bases from J, with 17 bases between. The CDR3 loop is CASSKSGTLFYNEQFF. CDR3 DNA: TGTGCCAGCAGTAAGTCCGGGACCCTATTCTACAATGAGCAGTTCTTC.

This clonotype was counted many times. V and J are TRBV4-3 and TRBJ1-2, with D possibly being TRBD1 (5 bases). The CDR3 has 17 amino acids. Germline V gives CDR1 LGHNA, CDR2 YSLEER. V gave up 1 base and J gave up 4 bases, with 19 bases separating them. This chain's CDR3 is CASSQGPKGVGGYGYTF. The CDR3 coding sequence is TGCGCCAGCAGCCAAGGTCCCAAAGGGGTGGGGGGCTATGGCTACACCTTC.

This clonotype was seen once. A read error may be the cause here, since a much bigger clone is one base away. V usage is TRBV27 and J usage is TRBJ1-2, with 7 bases fitting TRBD1. CDR3 length equals 13 residues. Germline lookup yields CDR1 MNHEY and CDR2 SMNVEV (reference sequence). V dropped 11 bases and J dropped 3; count of bases not matched to a gene: 9. The CDR3 DNA sequence: TGTGCCTGGAAACCAGACAGGGACTATGGCTACACCTTC. As protein: CAWKPDRDYGYTF.

This chain joins TRBV20-1 and TRBJ2-6; D remains ambiguous. V was clipped by 3 bases and J by 0 bases, with 9 bases between them. The length of the CDR3 is 15 residues. Germline V gene sequence: CDR1 DFQATT, CDR2 SNEGSKA (reference sequence). The CDR3 loop reads CSARNENSGANVLTF. The DNA for the CDR3 is TGCAGTGCTAGGAACGAAAACTCTGGGGCCAACGTCCTGACTTTC.

This chain connects TRBV6-4 to TRBJ2-1; no definite D call. CDR1 is MRHNA and CDR2 is SNTAGT in the germline V gene. Trimming left V 5 bases short and J 0 bases short, with 5 bases between. This CDR3 is 13 amino acids long. The CDR3 region has the DNA TGTGCCAGCAGTTATAACTCCTACAATGAGCAGTTCTTC. It translates to CASSYNSYNEQFF.

In its sample, this clonotype was seen many times. The rearrangement links TRBV9 to TRBJ1-1; D possibly corresponds to TRBD1 (5 bases). Germline V gene sequence: CDR1 SGDLS, CDR2 YYNGEE. Trimming stripped 3 bases from V and 3 bases from J, with 15 bases between. This CDR3 has 15 residues. DNA for the CDR3: TGTGCCAGCAGCGCACCAGGGTCTTCGGACACTGAAGCTTTCTTT. Protein product: CASSAPGSSDTEAFF.

The sample holds many counts of this clonotype. The V and J genes are TRBV4-3 and TRBJ2-3, with TRBD2 matching 10 bases. The V gene end was trimmed by 0 bases and the J gene end by 5 bases; junction bases not matched to a gene: 5. Germline assignment: CDR1 LGHNA and CDR2 YSLEER. The CDR3 loop spans 16 amino acids. The CDR3 sequence: CASSQDLPSGGDTQYF. The CDR3 coding sequence is TGCGCCAGCAGCCAAGATCTGCCTAGCGGGGGAGATACGCAGTATTTT.

The V call is TRBV5-6, the J call TRBJ1-1, with D hard to call. CDR3 length: 12 amino acids. From germline, CDR1 is SGHDT and CDR2 YYEEEE. Trimming took off 1 base at V and 6 bases at J, with 7 bases between the two ends. The CDR3 protein is CASSLQTSEAFF. In DNA, the CDR3 is TGTGCCAGCAGCTTGCAGACTTCTGAAGCTTTCTTT.

This clonotype was picked up a small number of times. The genes are TRBV2 and TRBJ2-3; D gene ambiguous. The V gene's germline CDR1 is SNHLY and CDR2 FYNNEI. V lost 5 bases, J lost 4 bases, and 10 bases lay in between. The CDR3 is 13 residues long. The CDR3 is CASSQSFADTQYF. CDR3 sequence (DNA): TGTGCCAGCAGTCAGAGTTTCGCAGATACGCAGTATTTT.

The gene calls are TRBV10-3 and TRBJ2-1; no firm D call. The CDR3 spans 11 residues. Trimming took 6 bases from V and 5 from J, leaving 5 bases between them. Germline CDR1 is ENHRY and CDR2 is SYGVKD. This CDR3 is CAIRKDNEQFF. CDR3 bases: TGTGCCATCAGGAAGGACAATGAGCAGTTCTTC.

The J gene is TRBJ1-4, the V gene TRBV7-2; 9 bases are shared with TRBD1. Trimming took 2 bases from V and 6 from J; bases not matched to a gene: 7. The CDR3 sequence is 16 residues long. Germline V CDR1 and CDR2: SGHTA, FQGNSA. The CDR3 nucleotides are TGTGCCAGCAGCTTACGAAGGGGACAGGGCTATGAAAAACTGTTTTTT. This translates into CASSLRRGQGYEKLFF.

This clonotype was counted ten times or more. This chain uses TRBV4-3 with TRBJ2-3; a possible D gene is TRBD1 (5 bases). Trimming removed 2 bases from V and 5 bases from J, with 14 bases in between. Germline CDR1 LGHNA, CDR2 YSLEER. The CDR3 consists of 15 residues. The CDR3, as DNA: TGCGCCAGCAGCCAAAACCCCAGGGTGCGAGATACGCAGTATTTT. Residues: CASSQNPRVRDTQYF.

This clonotype was recorded a few times. The chain combines TRBV28 with TRBJ2-3, with D perhaps matching TRBD2 (5 bases). The germline V gene has CDR1 MDHEN and CDR2 SYDVKM. V lost 7 bases and J lost 9, with 11 bases in between. This CDR3 has 11 residues. CDR3 in amino acids: CASIEGITQYF. The CDR3 DNA is TGTGCCAGCATTGAGGGAATCACGCAGTATTTT.

This clonotype was counted a few times. The chain has TRBV7-9 and TRBJ1-4; D unclear. CDR1 and CDR2 (germline): SEHNR, FQNEAQ (reference sequence). The V end was cut by 8 bases, the J end by 7 bases, with 35 bases between. The CDR3 spans 20 residues. The CDR3 DNA reads TGTGCCAGCTCCCAATACCGACCAGAAGACAACCCAGTCCGGAGTGAAAAACTGTTTTTT. Translating gives CASSQYRPEDNPVRSEKLFF. The entire variable domain, with the rest obtained from reference TRBV7-9 and TRBJ1-4, is as follows: DTGVSQNPRHKITKRGQNVTFRCDPISEHNRLYWYRQTLGQGPEFLTYFQNEAQLEKSRLLSDRFSAERPKGSFSTLEIQRTEQGDSAMYLCASSQYRPEDNPVRSEKLFFGSGTQLSVL.

The chain uses TRBV2 and TRBJ2-1; D is perhaps TRBD1 (5 bases). Germline V lookup: CDR1 SNHLY, CDR2 FYNNEI. The CDR3 is made up of 14 amino acids. Trimming took 2 bases from V and 4 from J, leaving 9 bases between them. The chain's CDR3 is CASSESAGYNEQFF. CDR3 DNA: TGTGCCAGCAGTGAATCGGCAGGGTACAATGAGCAGTTCTTC.

There are many counts of this clonotype. This chain connects TRBV6-5 to TRBJ1-1, with no clear D. Germline lookup yields CDR1 MNHEY and CDR2 SVGAGI. V shed 2 bases and J shed 5 bases, with 18 bases lying between them. The CDR3 consists of 16 residues. This chain's CDR3 is CASSYAPNRGRTEAFF. In DNA form, the CDR3 reads TGTGCCAGCAGTTACGCCCCCAATCGGGGAAGGACTGAAGCTTTCTTT.

This clonotype has a handful of counts. The chain employs TRBV12-3 or TRBV12-4 and TRBJ1-2, with D tentatively TRBD1 (5 bases). V lost 7 bases to trimming and J lost 2 bases, with 17 bases between them. This CDR3 is 15 amino acids long. The CDR3 bases are TGTGCCAGCACAGACAAACGAGGGGTGAACTATGGCTACACCTTC. Translated, it gives CASTDKRGVNYGYTF.

This clonotype was seen at least ten times. CDR3 nucleotides: TGCAGTGCTTTACCGGAGGGACCGCAGTATTTT. It is translated as CSALPEGPQYF. The V and J genes are TRBV20-1 and TRBJ2-3; a possible D gene is TRBD2 (6 bases). This CDR3 is 11 amino acids long. CDR1 and CDR2 (germline): DFQATT, SNEGSKA (reference sequence). V lost 5 bases, J lost 10 bases, and 13 bases lay in between.